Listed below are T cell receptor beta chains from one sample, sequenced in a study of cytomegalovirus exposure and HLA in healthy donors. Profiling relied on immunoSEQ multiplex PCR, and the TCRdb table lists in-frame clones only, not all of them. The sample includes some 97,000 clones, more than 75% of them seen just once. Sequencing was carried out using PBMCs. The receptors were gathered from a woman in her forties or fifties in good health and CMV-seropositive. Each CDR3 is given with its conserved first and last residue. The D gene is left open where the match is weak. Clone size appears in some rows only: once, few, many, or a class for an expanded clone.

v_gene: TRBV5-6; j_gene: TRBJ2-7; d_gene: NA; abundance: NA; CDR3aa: CASSLVQGRYEQYF; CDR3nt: TGTGCCAGCAGCTTGGTGCAGGGTAGATACGAGCAGTACTTC
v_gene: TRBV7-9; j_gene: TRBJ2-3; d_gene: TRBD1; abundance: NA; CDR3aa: CSSSQSRTGRLRTDTQYF; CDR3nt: TGTTCCAGCAGCCAGAGCCGGACAGGCCGGCTTAGAACAGATACGCAGTATTTT
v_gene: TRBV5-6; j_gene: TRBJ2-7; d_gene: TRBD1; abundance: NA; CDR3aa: CASSLGGGAPSEQYF; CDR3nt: TGTGCCAGCAGCTTGGGAGGGGGCGCCCCGAGCGAGCAGTACTTC
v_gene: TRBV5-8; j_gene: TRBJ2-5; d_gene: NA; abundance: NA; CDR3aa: CASSLGLTQYF; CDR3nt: TGTGCCAGCAGCTTGGGTCTGACCCAGTACTTC
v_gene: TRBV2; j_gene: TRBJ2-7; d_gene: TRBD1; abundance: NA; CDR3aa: CASSGPDRGLPYEQYF; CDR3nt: TGTGCCAGCAGCGGGCCAGACAGGGGGCTTCCCTACGAGCAGTACTTC
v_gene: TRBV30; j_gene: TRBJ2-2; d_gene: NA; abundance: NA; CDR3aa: CAWTAGSGELFF; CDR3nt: TGTGCCTGGACGGCAGGGTCCGGGGAGCTGTTTTTT
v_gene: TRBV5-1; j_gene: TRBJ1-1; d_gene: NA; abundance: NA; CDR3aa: CASSLTPQYMNTEAFF; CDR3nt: TGCGCCAGCAGCTTGACCCCGCAGTACATGAACACTGAAGCTTTCTTT
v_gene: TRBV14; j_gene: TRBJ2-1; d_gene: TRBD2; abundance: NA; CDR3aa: CASSQGGVVPFYNEQFF; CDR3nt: TGTGCCAGCAGCCAGGGAGGGGTGGTCCCCTTCTACAATGAGCAGTTCTTC
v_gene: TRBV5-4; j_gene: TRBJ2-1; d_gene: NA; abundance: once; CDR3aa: CASSLDPLATEQFF; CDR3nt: TGTGCCAGCAGCTTGGACCCCCTAGCGACTGAGCAGTTCTTC
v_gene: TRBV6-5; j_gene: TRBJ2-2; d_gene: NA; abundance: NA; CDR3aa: CASSYSPGTGELFF; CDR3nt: TGTGCCAGCAGTTACTCCCCCGGTACCGGGGAGCTGTTTTTT
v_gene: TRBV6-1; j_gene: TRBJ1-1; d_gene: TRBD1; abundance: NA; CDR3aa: CASSLLTGGTEAFF; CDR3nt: TGTGCCAGCAGTCTACTCACAGGGGGCACTGAAGCTTTCTTT
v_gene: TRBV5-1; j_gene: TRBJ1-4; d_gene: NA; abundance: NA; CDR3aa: CASSLAGVTNEKLFF; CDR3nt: TGCGCCAGCAGCTTGGCAGGGGTCACGAATGAAAAACTGTTTTTT
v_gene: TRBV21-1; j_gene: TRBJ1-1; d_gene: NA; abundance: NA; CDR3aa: CASSQGGTEAFF; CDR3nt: TGTGCCAGCAGCCAGGGTGGCACTGAAGCTTTCTTT
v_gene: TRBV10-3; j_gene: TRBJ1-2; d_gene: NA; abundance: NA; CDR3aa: CAISERGEAGRGYTF; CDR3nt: TGTGCCATCAGTGAGCGGGGGGAGGCCGGCCGTGGCTACACCTTC
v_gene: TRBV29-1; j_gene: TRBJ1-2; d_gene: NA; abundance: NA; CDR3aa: CSVVVRGYGYTF; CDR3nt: TGCAGCGTTGTGGTCAGGGGCTATGGCTACACCTTC
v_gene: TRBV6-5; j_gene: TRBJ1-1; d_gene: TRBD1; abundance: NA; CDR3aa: CASSLQGAHNTEAFF; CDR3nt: TGTGCCAGCAGTTTACAGGGGGCGCATAACACTGAAGCTTTCTTT
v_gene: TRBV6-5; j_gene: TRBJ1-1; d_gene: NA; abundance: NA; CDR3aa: CASSLGTWGNTEAFF; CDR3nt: TGTGCCAGCAGTTTGGGGACTTGGGGGAACACTGAAGCTTTCTTT
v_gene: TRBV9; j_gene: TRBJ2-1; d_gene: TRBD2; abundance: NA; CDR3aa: CASSPGTSGALF; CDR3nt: TGTGCCAGCAGCCCCGGGACTAGCGGGGCGCTCTTC
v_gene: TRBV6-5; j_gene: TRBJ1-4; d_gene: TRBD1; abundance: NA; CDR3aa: CASRVGQGIEKLFF; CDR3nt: TGTGCCAGCAGGGTGGGACAGGGGATTGAAAAACTGTTTTTT
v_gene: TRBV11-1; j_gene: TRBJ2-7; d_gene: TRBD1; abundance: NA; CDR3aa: CASSSGQGLSYEQYF; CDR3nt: TGTGCCAGCAGCTCGGGACAGGGACTCTCCTACGAGCAGTACTTC
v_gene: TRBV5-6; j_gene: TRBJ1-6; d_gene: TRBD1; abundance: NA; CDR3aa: CASSLRTGTNSPLHF; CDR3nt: TGTGCCAGCAGCTTACGGACAGGGACTAATTCACCCCTCCACTTT
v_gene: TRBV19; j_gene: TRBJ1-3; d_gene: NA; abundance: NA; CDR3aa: CASSPDTNPSGNTIYF; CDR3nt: TGTGCCAGTAGTCCAGACACAAACCCTTCTGGAAACACCATATATTTT
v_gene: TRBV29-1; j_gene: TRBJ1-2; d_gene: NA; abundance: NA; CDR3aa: CSVGHAANYGYTF; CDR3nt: TGCAGCGTTGGACACGCCGCTAACTATGGCTACACCTTC
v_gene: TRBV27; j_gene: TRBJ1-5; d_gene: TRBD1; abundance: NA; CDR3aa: CASRMLQGGSNQPQHF; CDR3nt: TGTGCCAGCCGTATGTTACAGGGGGGAAGCAATCAGCCCCAGCATTTT
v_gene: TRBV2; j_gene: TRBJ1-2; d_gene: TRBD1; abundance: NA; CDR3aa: CASPGQDYGYTF; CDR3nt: TGTGCCAGCCCCGGACAGGACTATGGCTACACCTTC
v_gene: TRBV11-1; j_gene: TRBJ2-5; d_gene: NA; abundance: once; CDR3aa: CASSLALGRGLQETQYF; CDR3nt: TGTGCCAGCAGCTTAGCCCTAGGGAGAGGCCTCCAAGAGACCCAGTACTTC
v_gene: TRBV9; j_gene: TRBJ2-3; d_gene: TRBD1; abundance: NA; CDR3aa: CASSVAGTGNIDTQYF; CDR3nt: TGTGCCAGCAGCGTAGCTGGGACAGGAAACATAGATACGCAGTATTTT
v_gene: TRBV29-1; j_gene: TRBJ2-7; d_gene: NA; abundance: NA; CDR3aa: CSVELAQKEQYF; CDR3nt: TGCAGCGTTGAGCTAGCACAGAAAGAGCAGTACTTC
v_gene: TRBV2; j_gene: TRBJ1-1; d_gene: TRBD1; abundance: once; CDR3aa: CASRDDRVAEAFF; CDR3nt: TGTGCCAGCAGGGACGACAGGGTTGCTGAAGCTTTCTTT
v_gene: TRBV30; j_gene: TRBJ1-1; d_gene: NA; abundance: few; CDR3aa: CAWRARGGGVNTEAFF; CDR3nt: TGTGCCTGGAGGGCGCGGGGGGGAGGGGTGAACACTGAAGCTTTCTTT
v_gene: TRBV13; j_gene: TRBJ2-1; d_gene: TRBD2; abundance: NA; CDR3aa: CASSFGTSGDNEQFF; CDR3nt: TGTGCCAGCAGCTTCGGGACTAGCGGAGACAATGAGCAGTTCTTC
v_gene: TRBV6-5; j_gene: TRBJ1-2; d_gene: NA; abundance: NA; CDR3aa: CASTLIQNYGYTF; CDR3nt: TGTGCCTCAACCCTAATACAGAACTATGGCTACACCTTC
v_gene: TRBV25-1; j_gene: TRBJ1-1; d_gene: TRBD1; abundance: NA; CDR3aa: CASSEYTGTGNEAFF; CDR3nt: TGTGCCAGCAGTGAATATACCGGGACAGGGAATGAAGCTTTCTTT
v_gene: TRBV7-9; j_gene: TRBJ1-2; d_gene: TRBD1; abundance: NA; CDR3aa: CASSILPATGEDNYGYTF; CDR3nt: TGTGCCAGCAGCATCCTCCCCGCGACAGGGGAAGATAACTATGGCTACACCTTC
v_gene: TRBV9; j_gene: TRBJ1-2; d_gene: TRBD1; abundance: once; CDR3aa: CASRTGTYGYTF; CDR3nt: TGTGCCAGCAGGACAGGGACGTATGGCTACACCTTC
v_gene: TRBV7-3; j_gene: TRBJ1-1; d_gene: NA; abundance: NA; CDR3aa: CASSSTGNTEAFF; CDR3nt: TGTGCCAGCAGCTCCACAGGGAACACTGAAGCTTTCTTT
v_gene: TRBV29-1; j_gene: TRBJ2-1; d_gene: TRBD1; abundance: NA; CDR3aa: CSVSGTGGLRSPYNEQFF; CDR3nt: TGCAGCGTGTCCGGGACAGGGGGCCTTCGGAGCCCCTACAATGAGCAGTTCTTC
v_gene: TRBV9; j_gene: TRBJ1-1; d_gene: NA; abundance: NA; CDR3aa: CASSGSSADGSLGYDTEAFF; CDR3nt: TGTGCCAGCAGCGGGTCCTCAGCGGACGGTTCCCTCGGGTATGACACTGAAGCTTTCTTT
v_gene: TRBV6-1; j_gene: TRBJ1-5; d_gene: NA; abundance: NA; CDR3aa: CASSEFTGEGNQPQHF; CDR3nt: TGTGCCAGCAGTGAATTTACCGGGGAGGGCAATCAGCCCCAGCATTTT
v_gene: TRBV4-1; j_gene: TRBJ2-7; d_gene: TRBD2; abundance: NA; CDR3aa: CASSQGPAGGYEQYF; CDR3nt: TGCGCCAGCAGCCAAGGGCCCGCGGGGGGCTACGAGCAGTACTTC